One and the same sample provided the 22 T cell receptor beta chains below, sequenced in a study of T cell responses to AZD1222 COVID-19 vaccine. Method: immunoSEQ multiplex PCR; TCRdb's copy keeps in-frame clones and lacks some. The sample lists roughly 150,000 clones; around 89% were seen once. Sequenced material: peripheral blood, taken on day 0 of AZD1222 vaccination. Source of these receptors: an adult in good health.

The CDR3 DNA sequence: TGTGCCAGCAGCTTATTGACAAGCACTGAAGCTTTCTTT. Translated, it gives CASSLLTSTEAFF. V usage is TRBV7-9 and J usage is TRBJ1-1, with D unclear. This CDR3 has 13 residues. V was cut by 2 bases and J by 4 bases, with 8 bases left in between. The V gene's germline CDR1 is SEHNR and CDR2 FQNEAQ (reference sequence).

The chain uses TRBV4-3 and TRBJ2-5; 9 nucleotides line up with TRBD1. CDR1 is LGHNA, CDR2 YSLEER, per germline. CDR3 length: 17 amino acids. With 0 bases clipped from V and 5 bases from J, the junction kept 10 bases outside the gene matches. The CDR3 reads CASSQEQGAVLGETQYF. The CDR3, as DNA: TGCGCCAGCAGCCAAGAACAGGGGGCAGTGTTAGGGGAGACCCAGTACTTC.

The chain uses TRBV12-3 or TRBV12-4 and TRBJ2-1, with D perhaps TRBD2 (6 bases). The CDR3 loop spans 12 amino acids. Between the trimmed V and J ends, which lost 7 bases and 11 bases, there was a span of 15 bases. CDR3 sequence: CASTGSRGQQFF. CDR3 nucleotide sequence: TGTGCCAGCACCGGGAGTAGGGGACAGCAGTTCTTC.

The chain recombines TRBV7-2 with TRBJ2-4, with D perhaps matching TRBD1 or TRBD2 (6 bases each). The CDR3 runs 13 residues. The V gene lost 3 bases and the J gene lost 10 bases, with 13 bases spanning the gap. CDR1 and CDR2 (germline): SGHTA, FQGNSA. The CDR3 DNA sequence: TGTGCCAGCAGCTTTGGGGGGCAGGAGATTCAGTACTTC. It translates to CASSFGGQEIQYF.

The chain employs TRBV29-1 and TRBJ2-5; TRBD1 aligns across 7 bases. Germline V lookup: CDR1 SQVTM, CDR2 ANQGSEA. The CDR3 spans 14 residues. With 7 bases clipped from V and 5 bases from J, the junction kept 13 bases outside the gene matches. CDR3 in amino acids: CSASPRGQSETQYF. CDR3 in DNA: TGCAGCGCTTCGCCAAGGGGACAGTCGGAGACCCAGTACTTC. Full variable domain (missing parts from reference TRBV29-1 and TRBJ2-5): SAVISQKPSRDICQRGTSLTIQCQVDSQVTMMFWYRQQPGQSLTLIATANQGSEATYESGFVIDKFPISRPNLTFSTLTVSNMSPEDSSIYLCSASPRGQSETQYFGPGTRLLVL.

V usage is TRBV6-1 and J usage is TRBJ1-2; D is perhaps TRBD1 (5 bases). Germline V lookup: CDR1 MNHNS, CDR2 SASEGT. The CDR3 length is 14 residues. Trimming pared 2 bases from V and 8 bases from J, leaving 15 bases between. The DNA for the CDR3 is TGTGCCAGCAGTGAACCGGGACGAGGTGAGGGCTACACCTTC. Protein: CASSEPGRGEGYTF.

The J gene is TRBJ2-3, the V gene TRBV27, with 9 bases fitting TRBD1. CDR1 and CDR2 (germline): MNHEY, SMNVEV (reference sequence). This CDR3 is 16 amino acids long. With V trimmed by 4 bases and J by 3 bases, 8 bases remained unmatched. CDR3: CASSWGTGGRTDTQYF. The CDR3 DNA reads as TGTGCCAGCAGTTGGGGCACAGGGGGCAGGACAGATACGCAGTATTTT.

This clone was counted a single time. The chain has TRBV10-3 and TRBJ2-3, with 9 bases identical to TRBD2. Germline lookup yields CDR1 ENHRY and CDR2 SYGVKD. The trim removed 5 bases at V and 5 bases at J, leaving 5 bases unmatched. This CDR3 contains 14 residues. CDR3 residues: CAISPGLAQDTQYF. The CDR3 nucleotides read TGTGCCATCAGTCCGGGACTAGCTCAAGATACGCAGTATTTT.

DNA of the CDR3: TGTGCCAGCAGTTTACTAGGGCACGAGCAGTACTTC. The encoded protein is CASSLLGHEQYF. The chain employs TRBV27 and TRBJ2-7; D is unclear. The CDR3 totals 12 residues. Germline V CDR1 and CDR2: MNHEY, SMNVEV (reference sequence). The V end lost 2 bases, the J end lost 5 bases, and 7 bases lay between the germline ends.

The rearrangement links TRBV18 to TRBJ2-5; D is unclear. This CDR3 has 11 residues. Looked up from germline, CDR1 is KGHSH and CDR2 is LQKENI. V shed 5 bases and J shed 4 bases, with 5 bases lying between them. This CDR3 is CASSTSETQYF. DNA of the CDR3: TGTGCCAGCTCAACCTCAGAGACCCAGTACTTC.

Only one count was recorded for this clone. The rearrangement uses TRBV5-4 and TRBJ1-6; perhaps TRBD1 as D (5 bases). The CDR3 contains 14 residues. V dropped 3 bases and J dropped 9 bases, with 13 bases sitting between them. CDR1 SGHNT and CDR2 YYREEE come from the germline V gene (reference sequence). CDR3 nucleotide sequence: TGTGCCAGCAGCTACCTGTCGGGGACTTCACCCCTCCACTTT. It encodes CASSYLSGTSPLHF. The full variable domain, its missing parts supplied by reference TRBV5-4 and TRBJ1-6, is ETGVTQSPTHLIKTRGQQVTLRCSSQSGHNTVSWYQQALGQGPQFIFQYYREEENGRGNFPPRFSGLQFPNYSSELNVNALELDDSALYLCASSYLSGTSPLHFGNGTRLTVT.

This chain connects TRBV5-6 to TRBJ1-2, with a tentative D call TRBD1 (6 bases). Germline CDR1 reads SGHDT; CDR2 reads YYEEEE. CDR3 length: 14 amino acids. V was trimmed by 4 bases and J by 7 bases, leaving 17 bases between them. CDR3 nucleotides: TGTGCCAGCAGCAAAGGGGGGTTCTTGGGTGGCTACACCTTC. Encoded protein: CASSKGGFLGGYTF.

The V call is TRBV6-1, the J call TRBJ1-2; possibly TRBD1 for D (5 bases). V was shortened by 0 bases and J by 0 bases, with 8 bases between the two germline ends. The CDR3 extends over 15 amino acids. Germline loops: CDR1 MNHNS, CDR2 SASEGT. The CDR3 DNA follows: TGTGCCAGCAGTGAAGCTGGGGCTACTAACTATGGCTACACCTTC. Protein: CASSEAGATNYGYTF.

The V gene is TRBV28, the J gene TRBJ1-5; D unresolved. Trimming took 7 bases from V and 2 from J, leaving 12 bases between them. The germline V gene encodes CDR1 MDHEN and CDR2 SYDVKM. The CDR3 covers 14 residues. CDR3 bases: TGTGCCAGCACCCTAACGCAGGGCAATCAGCCCCAGCATTTT. Amino acids: CASTLTQGNQPQHF. Full variable domain (rest looked up from reference TRBV28 and TRBJ1-5): DVKVTQSSRYLVKRTGEKVFLECVQDMDHENMFWYRQDPGLGLRLIYFSYDVKMKEKGDIPEGYSVSREKKERFSLILESASTNQTSMYLCASTLTQGNQPQHFGDGTRLSIL.

This clone was recorded only once. J is TRBJ2-5 and V is TRBV11-2; 7 bases are a match to TRBD1. The germline V gene encodes CDR1 SGHAT and CDR2 FQNNGV. There are 13 residues in the CDR3. With 5 bases clipped from V and 2 bases from J, the junction kept 2 bases outside the gene matches. The DNA of the CDR3 is TGTGCCAGCAGCACGGGACAGCAAGAGACCCAGTACTTC. Its translation is CASSTGQQETQYF.

This rearrangement joins TRBV10-2 to TRBJ1-2; 8 bases are shared with TRBD1. The CDR3 totals 15 residues. With V trimmed by 9 bases and J by 5 bases, 14 bases remained unmatched. CDR1 and CDR2 from the germline V gene are WSHSY and SAAADI. CDR3 in DNA: TGCGCCAGTACTAATGGGACAGGAGTTTGGTATGGCTACACCTTC. Residues: CASTNGTGVWYGYTF.

The gene calls are TRBV7-6 and TRBJ2-6, with D perhaps matching TRBD1 (6 bases). Trimming took off 5 bases at V and 2 bases at J, with 10 bases between the two ends. Per the germline V gene, CDR1 is SGHVS and CDR2 is FNYEAQ. CDR3 length: 15 residues. The CDR3 is CASSPDRTGANVLTF. The CDR3 DNA follows: TGTGCCAGCAGCCCCGACAGGACTGGGGCCAACGTCCTGACTTTC.

This chain uses TRBV30 with TRBJ1-3; D gene ambiguous. V was cut by 0 bases and J by 2 bases, with 11 bases left in between. The CDR3 runs 15 residues. CDR1 and CDR2 (germline): GTSNPN, SVGIG (reference sequence). CDR3 nucleotides: TGTGCCTGGAGTGTTGGAGGGTTGCCTGGAAACACCATATATTTT. This translates into CAWSVGGLPGNTIYF.

This sequence joins TRBV23-1 and TRBJ1-6; D is perhaps TRBD1 (6 bases). TRBV23-1 is given ORF status, its function remaining uncertain. Trimming took 3 bases from V and 11 from J, leaving 11 bases between them. This CDR3 region has 13 residues. CDR3 region: CASSQEDRPPLHF. CDR3 bases: TGCGCCAGCAGTCAGGAGGACAGACCACCCCTCCACTTT.

V gene TRBV7-2 combines with J gene TRBJ2-1; 7 bases are shared with TRBD1. V trimming: 0 bases; J trimming: 4 bases; junction bases outside the gene matches: 9. CDR3 size: 17 residues. CDR1 SGHTA and CDR2 FQGNSA come from the germline V gene. CDR3 loop: CASSLAGPGQLYNEQFF. The CDR3 DNA reads TGTGCCAGCAGCTTAGCGGGGCCGGGACAGCTATACAATGAGCAGTTCTTC.

The rearrangement uses TRBV19 and TRBJ2-7; D gene unclear. Trimming left V 3 bases short and J 3 bases short, with 15 bases between. The CDR3 covers 15 residues. From germline, CDR1 is LNHDA and CDR2 SQIVND (reference sequence). CDR3 bases: TGTGCCAGTAGTATTTCTTCGGGCGCAAGCTACGAGCAGTACTTC. The encoded protein is CASSISSGASYEQYF.

The gene calls are TRBV6-5 and TRBJ1-1, with a weak D call TRBD1 (5 bases). CDR1 MNHEY and CDR2 SVGAGI come from the germline V gene. This CDR3 is 16 amino acids long. V was clipped by 2 bases and J by 2 bases, with 15 bases between them. The CDR3 sequence: CASSYADLTGNTEAFF. The CDR3 DNA is TGTGCCAGCAGTTACGCCGATCTTACAGGTAACACTGAAGCTTTCTTT.